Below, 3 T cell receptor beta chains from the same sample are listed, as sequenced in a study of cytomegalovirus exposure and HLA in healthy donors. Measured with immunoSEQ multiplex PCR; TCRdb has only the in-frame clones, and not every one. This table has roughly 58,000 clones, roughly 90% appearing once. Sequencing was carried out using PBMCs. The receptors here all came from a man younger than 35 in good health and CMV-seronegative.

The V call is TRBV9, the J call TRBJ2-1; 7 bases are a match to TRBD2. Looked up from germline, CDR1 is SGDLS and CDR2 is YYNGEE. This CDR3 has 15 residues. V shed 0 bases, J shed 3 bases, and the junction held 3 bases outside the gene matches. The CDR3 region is CASSVAGGSYNEQFF. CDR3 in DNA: TGTGCCAGCAGCGTAGCGGGAGGAAGCTACAATGAGCAGTTCTTC.

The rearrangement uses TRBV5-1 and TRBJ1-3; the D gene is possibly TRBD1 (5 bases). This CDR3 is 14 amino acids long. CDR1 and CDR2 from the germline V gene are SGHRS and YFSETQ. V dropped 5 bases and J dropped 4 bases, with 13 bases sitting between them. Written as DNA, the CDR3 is TGCGCCAGCAGGGAAGGGGCCAGGGGAAACACCATATATTTT. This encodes CASREGARGNTIYF.

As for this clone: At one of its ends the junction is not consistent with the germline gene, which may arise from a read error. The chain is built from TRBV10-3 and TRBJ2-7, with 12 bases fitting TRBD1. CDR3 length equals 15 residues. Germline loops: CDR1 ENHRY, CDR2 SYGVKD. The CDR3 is CAISEGTGGSHEQYF. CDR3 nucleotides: TGTGCCATCAGTGAAGGGACAGGGGGCTCCCACGAGCAGTACTTC.